Shown below are 6 T cell receptor beta chains from a single sample sequenced in a study of regulatory T cells in long-lasting Graves disease. Time point defined: newly diagnosed GD, antithyroid drugs for less than 3 months. After RNA was extracted from PBMCs, the TCR library was made from it. Libraries of TCR beta came from iRepertoire HTBI primers plus Arm-PCR of CDR3 regions. TCRdb analysed the multiplex PCR reads with MiXCR anew, one entry per CDR3 protein. The data show approximately 250,000 distinct CDR3 sequences, about 17% seen once. This specimen consisted of peripheral blood mononuclear cells (PBMCs), obtained at new diagnosis, from a patient treated with antithyroid drugs. The origin of the receptors is a female donor with Graves disease.

This clonotype was seen at least ten times. V is TRBV2 and J is TRBJ2-1, with a tentative D call TRBD2 (6 bases). CDR1 is SNHLY and CDR2 is FYNNEI in the germline V gene. This CDR3 spans 16 amino acids. V lost 6 bases and J lost 7, with 22 bases in between. This chain's CDR3 is CASRAPVARETNEQFF. CDR3 coding DNA: TGTGCCAGCAGGGCCCCCGTTGCGCGGGAAACGAATGAGCAGTTCTTC.

This clonotype occurred many times. The CDR3 region has the DNA TGTGCCAGCAGTACCGGGGGCATTGTTAATGAAAAACTGTTTTTT. This sequence encodes CASSTGGIVNEKLFF. The chain couples TRBV28 to TRBJ1-4; D might be TRBD1 (6 bases). V was clipped by 5 bases and J by 4 bases, with 14 bases between them. The CDR3 runs to 15 residues. Germline V gives CDR1 MDHEN, CDR2 SYDVKM.

This clonotype was found many times. V and J are TRBV7-2 and TRBJ1-5, with 8 positions matching TRBD1. The V segment lost 0 bases and the J segment 7 bases; nucleotides outside the gene matches: 8. Germline V CDR1 and CDR2: SGHTA, FQGNSA. CDR3 length: 16 residues. CDR3 protein: CASSLAGAGGGQPQHF. Written as DNA, the CDR3 is TGTGCCAGCAGCTTAGCGGGTGCAGGGGGCGGCCAGCCCCAGCATTTT.

This clonotype was recorded many times. This chain connects TRBV30 to TRBJ2-5; TRBD2 might be the D (7 bases). CDR3 length: 15 amino acids. Germline V CDR1 and CDR2: GTSNPN, SVGIG (reference sequence). V lost 3 bases to trimming and J lost 1 base, with 15 bases between them. CDR3: CAWRGKRGAQETQYF. The CDR3 DNA sequence: TGTGCCTGGAGGGGAAAACGGGGGGCCCAAGAGACCCAGTACTTC.

This clonotype occurred many times. CDR3 nucleotide sequence: TGTGCCAGCAGCTTAGTTGGTAGCGGGAGCGACGAGCAGTACTTC. It specifies CASSLVGSGSDEQYF. The chain uses TRBV11-2 and TRBJ2-7; 9 bases align to TRBD2. Germline V CDR1 and CDR2: SGHAT, FQNNGV. CDR3 length equals 15 residues. J was trimmed by 5 bases and V by 1 base; bases with no gene match: 6.

The sample holds many counts of this clonotype. V gene TRBV3-1 combines with J gene TRBJ2-1; 8 bases are a match to TRBD2. The DNA end lines up better with TRBJ2-5; the J call may be wrong. The CDR3 has 15 amino acids. From germline, CDR1 is LGHDT and CDR2 YNNKEL (reference sequence). The CDR3 DNA is TGTGCCAGCAGCCAATATAGCGGGATTACAGAGACCCAGTACTTC. Translated: CASSQYSGITETQYF.